This T cell receptor (beta chain) was captured by sequencing in a study of T cell changes during pregnancy in multiple sclerosis. The method was immunoSEQ multiplex PCR; TCRdb's version includes in-frame clones alone and lacks a portion of them. The table includes about 62,000 clones, about 92% detected once. The CDR3 totals 14 residues. From germline, CDR1 is MGHDK and CDR2 SYGVNS. V lost 8 bases and J 1 base, leaving 11 bases between the germline ends. The clonotype originates from a female donor in good health, enrolled as a control in a pregnancy study. Here the sequenced sample was peripheral blood, taken in the second trimester of pregnancy. The chain combines TRBV25-1 with TRBJ2-2; the D gene is possibly TRBD1 (6 bases). CDR3: CASEGVGNTGELFF. The DNA for the CDR3 is TGTGCCAGCGAGGGGGTAGGGAACACCGGGGAGCTGTTTTTT.